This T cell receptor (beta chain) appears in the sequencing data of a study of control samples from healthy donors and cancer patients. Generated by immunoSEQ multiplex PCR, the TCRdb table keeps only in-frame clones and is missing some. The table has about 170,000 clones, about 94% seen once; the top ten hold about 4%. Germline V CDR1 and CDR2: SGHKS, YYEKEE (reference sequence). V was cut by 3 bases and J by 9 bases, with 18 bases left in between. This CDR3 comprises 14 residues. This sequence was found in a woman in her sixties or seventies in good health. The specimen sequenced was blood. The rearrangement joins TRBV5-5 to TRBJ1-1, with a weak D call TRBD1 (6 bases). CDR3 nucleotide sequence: TGTGCCAGCAGCTGGGAGGAGTCGACAGGTAAAGCTTTCTTT. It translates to CASSWEESTGKAFF.